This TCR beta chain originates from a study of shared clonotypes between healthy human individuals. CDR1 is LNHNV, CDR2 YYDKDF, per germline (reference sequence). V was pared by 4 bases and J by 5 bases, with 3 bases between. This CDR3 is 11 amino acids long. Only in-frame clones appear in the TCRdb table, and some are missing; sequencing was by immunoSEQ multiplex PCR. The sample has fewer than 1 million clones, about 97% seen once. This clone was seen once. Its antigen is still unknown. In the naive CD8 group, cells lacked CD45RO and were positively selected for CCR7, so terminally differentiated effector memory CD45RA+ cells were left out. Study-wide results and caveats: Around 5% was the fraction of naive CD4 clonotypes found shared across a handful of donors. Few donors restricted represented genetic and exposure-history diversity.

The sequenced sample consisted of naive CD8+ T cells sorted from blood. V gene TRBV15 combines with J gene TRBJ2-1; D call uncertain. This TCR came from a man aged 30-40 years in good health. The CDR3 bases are TGTGCCACCAGCAAAAACAATGAGCAGTTCTTC. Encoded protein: CATSKNNEQFF.